One TCR beta chain is described in this entry. The source of the sample is a study of blood T cell repertoires in COVID-19. Study overall: Spain, Italy and the United States supplied samples that represented acute and convalescent COVID-19. T cells, B-cell-depleted T cells, or PBMCs provided the cDNA or gDNA that served as material.

Seattle's cohort entered during active infection and was followed longitudinally. The CDR3 is 19 residues long. Germline V gives CDR1 SGHVS, CDR2 FNYEAQ. Trimming left V 1 base short and J 4 bases short, with 24 bases between. The authors' processing: Estimation of nucleated cell counts relied on the amplification of reference gene primers. Using immunoSEQ multiplex PCR, the repertoire was profiled, and TCRdb retains in-frame clones only, with some absent. V, J and clone size are taken as reported in that table, and D and trimming were inferred from the DNA itself. The sample shows roughly 150,000 clones, 85% of them seen only once.

The receptor's source is a woman aged 50 to 60 with COVID-19, enrolled during active disease. V gene TRBV7-6 combines with J gene TRBJ2-3; maybe TRBD2 (6 bases). Sequenced sample: peripheral blood. The CDR3 sequence is CASSLGHLLGPGEADTQYF. For the CDR3, the DNA is TGTGCCAGCAGCTTAGGGCATCTGTTGGGACCTGGGGAGGCAGATACGCAGTATTTT.